The rows below give T cell receptor beta chains drawn from one sample of a study of beta chain features in type 1 diabetes. Only in-frame clones appear in the TCRdb table, and some are missing; sequencing was by immunoSEQ multiplex PCR. The table has approximately 730,000 clones, under 15% seen once. Sequences were obtained from naive CD4+ T cells from blood. The receptors derive from a man younger than 35 with type 1 diabetes. The CDR3 runs from the conserved cysteine through the conserved F or W. Fields, in order: V gene, J gene, CDR3 protein.

v_gene: TRBV5-1; j_gene: TRBJ2-1; CDR3aa: CASSRDGTGSNNEQFF
v_gene: TRBV2; j_gene: TRBJ2-1; CDR3aa: CASSARDPVDYGEQFF
v_gene: TRBV28; j_gene: TRBJ1-5; CDR3aa: CASSRPQVVQDRNQPQHF
v_gene: TRBV4-2; j_gene: TRBJ2-3; CDR3aa: CASSQLAGGFDTQYF
v_gene: TRBV10-2; j_gene: TRBJ1-1; CDR3aa: CASSEPRGQGAGAEAFF
v_gene: TRBV2; j_gene: TRBJ2-7; CDR3aa: CASSEMTYDYEQYF
v_gene: TRBV7-9; j_gene: TRBJ1-2; CDR3aa: CASSVYGYTF
v_gene: TRBV7-2; j_gene: TRBJ1-1; CDR3aa: CASSLLEREAFF
v_gene: TRBV7-9; j_gene: TRBJ1-4; CDR3aa: CASSAWGTNEKLFF
v_gene: TRBV7-9; j_gene: TRBJ2-5; CDR3aa: CASSLVETPRETQYF
v_gene: TRBV9; j_gene: TRBJ2-3; CDR3aa: CASAPGQGDTDTQYF
v_gene: TRBV28; j_gene: TRBJ2-5; CDR3aa: CASSDGQGVETQYF
v_gene: TRBV30; j_gene: TRBJ1-1; CDR3aa: CAWTRGALNTEAFF
v_gene: TRBV5-1; j_gene: TRBJ1-2; CDR3aa: CASSPGQGDYGYTF
v_gene: TRBV14; j_gene: TRBJ2-1; CDR3aa: CASSQVSGGADNEQFF
v_gene: TRBV18; j_gene: TRBJ1-1; CDR3aa: CASSPQQVEAFF
v_gene: TRBV28; j_gene: TRBJ1-6; CDR3aa: CASTIDSGVINSPLHF
v_gene: TRBV7-9; j_gene: TRBJ1-4; CDR3aa: CASSRSENEKLFF
v_gene: TRBV2; j_gene: TRBJ2-1; CDR3aa: CASSAHSTVSSYNEQFF
v_gene: TRBV30; j_gene: TRBJ2-1; CDR3aa: CAWSIDRDGSYNEQFF
v_gene: TRBV18; j_gene: TRBJ2-6; CDR3aa: CASSPTGSGANVLTF
v_gene: TRBV25-1; j_gene: TRBJ2-3; CDR3aa: CASSRGGHTDTQYF
v_gene: TRBV5-1; j_gene: TRBJ2-5; CDR3aa: CASSIGRDGETQYF
v_gene: TRBV10-3; j_gene: TRBJ2-1; CDR3aa: CAISERGGYNEQFF
v_gene: TRBV28; j_gene: TRBJ2-3; CDR3aa: CASSFRSTDTQYF
v_gene: TRBV15; j_gene: TRBJ2-7; CDR3aa: CATSRDYPYEQYF
v_gene: TRBV10-2; j_gene: TRBJ2-3; CDR3aa: CASSESGDTQYF
v_gene: TRBV30; j_gene: TRBJ2-1; CDR3aa: CAWNAGTMKYEQFF
v_gene: TRBV27; j_gene: TRBJ2-7; CDR3aa: CASSPTARSYEQYF
v_gene: TRBV6-5; j_gene: TRBJ1-5; CDR3aa: CASSGGAEDQPQHF
v_gene: TRBV5-1; j_gene: TRBJ1-5; CDR3aa: CASRTGTGSNQPQHF
v_gene: TRBV13; j_gene: TRBJ1-3; CDR3aa: CASSSTASGNTIYF
v_gene: TRBV28; j_gene: TRBJ1-4; CDR3aa: CASSTQGPVEKLFF
v_gene: TRBV9; j_gene: TRBJ1-2; CDR3aa: CASSQTGSWYGYTF
v_gene: TRBV30; j_gene: TRBJ2-7; CDR3aa: CAWNRNSEQYF
v_gene: TRBV18; j_gene: TRBJ1-2; CDR3aa: CASSPRRDSDGYTF
v_gene: TRBV4-1; j_gene: TRBJ2-5; CDR3aa: CASSPGRGETQYF
v_gene: TRBV25-1; j_gene: TRBJ1-1; CDR3aa: CASSDVPYTEAFF
v_gene: TRBV6-4; j_gene: TRBJ2-1; CDR3aa: CASSHGDPYNEQFF
v_gene: TRBV4-2; j_gene: TRBJ1-6; CDR3aa: CASSRTGYNSPLHF
v_gene: TRBV13; j_gene: TRBJ1-2; CDR3aa: CASSFALTGGSGYTF
v_gene: TRBV2; j_gene: TRBJ2-1; CDR3aa: CASSGQGAYNEQFF
v_gene: TRBV7-2; j_gene: TRBJ2-7; CDR3aa: CASTPQAGTYEQYF
v_gene: TRBV18; j_gene: TRBJ2-5; CDR3aa: CASSPDGGARETQYF
v_gene: TRBV5-6; j_gene: TRBJ2-7; CDR3aa: CASSRGLGFNEQYF
v_gene: TRBV5-4; j_gene: TRBJ2-7; CDR3aa: CASSSQGAKGQYF
v_gene: TRBV9; j_gene: TRBJ1-2; CDR3aa: CASSSGQGPNGYTF
v_gene: TRBV5-1; j_gene: TRBJ2-5; CDR3aa: CASSLGLGASGQETQYF
v_gene: TRBV6-1; j_gene: TRBJ2-6; CDR3aa: CASCADSGANVLTF